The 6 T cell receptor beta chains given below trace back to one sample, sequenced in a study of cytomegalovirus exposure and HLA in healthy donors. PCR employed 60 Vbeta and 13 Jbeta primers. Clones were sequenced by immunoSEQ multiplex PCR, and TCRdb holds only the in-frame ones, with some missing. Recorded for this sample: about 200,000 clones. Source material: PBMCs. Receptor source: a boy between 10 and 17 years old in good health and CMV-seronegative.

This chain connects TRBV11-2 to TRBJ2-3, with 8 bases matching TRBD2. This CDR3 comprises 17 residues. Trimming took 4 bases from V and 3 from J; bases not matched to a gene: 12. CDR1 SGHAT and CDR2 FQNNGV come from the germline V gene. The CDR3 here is CASSSWGLEGYTDTQYF. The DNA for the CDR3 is TGTGCCAGCAGCTCATGGGGACTAGAGGGTTATACAGATACGCAGTATTTT.

The CDR3 DNA reads as TGTGCCAGCTTTGGGGGGGTGGCAGAGACCCAGTACTTC. Translated: CASFGGVAETQYF. The chain joins TRBV11-2 to TRBJ2-5; 7 bases map to TRBD2. V was pared by 8 bases and J by 4 bases, with 7 bases of the junction left unmatched. Germline CDR1 is SGHAT and CDR2 is FQNNGV. This CDR3 has 13 amino acids.

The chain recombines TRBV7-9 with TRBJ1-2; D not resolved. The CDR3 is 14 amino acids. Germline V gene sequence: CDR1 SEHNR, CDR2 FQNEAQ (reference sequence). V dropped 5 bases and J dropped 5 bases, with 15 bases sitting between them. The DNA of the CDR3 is TGTGCCAGCAGCGGTGCCCGGGTTCAGTATGGCTACACCTTC. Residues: CASSGARVQYGYTF.

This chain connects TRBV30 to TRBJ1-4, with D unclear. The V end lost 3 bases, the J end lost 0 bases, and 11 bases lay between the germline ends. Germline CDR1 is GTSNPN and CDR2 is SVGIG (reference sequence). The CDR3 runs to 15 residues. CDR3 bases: TGTGCCTGGAGGGCCAGCGGGCCAACTAATGAAAAACTGTTTTTT. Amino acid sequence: CAWRASGPTNEKLFF.

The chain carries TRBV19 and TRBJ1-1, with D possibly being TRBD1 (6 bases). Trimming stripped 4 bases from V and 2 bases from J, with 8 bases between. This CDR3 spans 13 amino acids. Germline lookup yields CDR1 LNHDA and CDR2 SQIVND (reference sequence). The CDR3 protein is CASSNRENTEAFF. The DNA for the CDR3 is TGTGCCAGTAGTAACAGGGAAAACACTGAAGCTTTCTTT.

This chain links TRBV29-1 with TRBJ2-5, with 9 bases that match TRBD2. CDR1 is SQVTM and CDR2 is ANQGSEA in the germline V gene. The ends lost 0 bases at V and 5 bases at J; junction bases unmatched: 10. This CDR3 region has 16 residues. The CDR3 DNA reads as TGCAGCGTTGAAGAGGTCGGGCGGGGGGGCTCGGAGACCCAGTACTTC. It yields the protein CSVEEVGRGGSETQYF.